This TCR beta chain was obtained from a study of blood T cell repertoires in COVID-19. Background on the study: Acute and convalescent COVID-19 specimens originated in the United States, Italy and Spain. T cells, B-cell-depleted T cells, or PBMCs provided the cDNA or gDNA that served as material.

In the original analysis: The assay estimated nucleated cells by amplifying reference gene primers. The repertoire was sequenced with immunoSEQ multiplex PCR; TCRdb's copy has only in-frame clones and lacks some. Clone size and V and J calls were adopted from that table, with D and trimming inferred from the DNA. This sample has about 53,000 clones, with roughly 85% found just once. The germline CDR1 and CDR2 sequences are LGHDT and YNNKEL (reference sequence). CDR3 length equals 14 residues. J lost 5 bases, V lost 1 base, and 4 bases had no gene match. This rearrangement joins TRBV3-1 (or the pseudogene TRBV3-2) to TRBJ1-2; 7 positions agree with TRBD1. This receptor was obtained from a man aged 80 or over with acute or convalescent COVID-19. The material sequenced was peripheral blood. The CDR3 nucleotides are TGTGCCAGCAGCCAAGGACAGGGACTTTATGGCTACACCTTC. It yields the protein CASSQGQGLYGYTF.